This TCR beta chain was recovered during a study of cytomegalovirus exposure and HLA in healthy donors (dated by TCRdb to 2017 to 2019). Background for the entire study: An earlier analysis of some 500 of the donors reported about 250 Gb of sequence data and some 100 million unique TCR beta sequences from 150 million to 200 million T cells. An early release that covered some 640 HLA-typed donors contained approximately 300 gigabases of sequencing data and roughly 84 million unique TCR sequences. Of the roughly 400 genotyped donors, over 70% fell in the genetic ancestry cluster associated with self-reported Caucasian donors. The study was designed to test whether signatures of past pathogen exposure could be identified by cataloging public T cell receptors. The study used immunosequencing to profile the T cell repertoires of several hundred subjects and linked those repertoires to cytomegalovirus serostatus. A separate validation cohort of 100 to 150 different subjects was used in addition to the approximately 700-subject first cohort. The study combined high-throughput TCR immunosequencing, statistical association of individual TCRs with disease status, and machine learning to predict cytomegalovirus infection status. A later analysis re-analyzed previously published TCR beta repertoires from approximately 700 donors and added high-resolution HLA genotyping to study TCR occurrence patterns. The later analysis used no new phenotypic data to find candidate immune exposures, relying instead on TCR beta sequences and their occurrence across donors. To decide whether each TCR beta V gene segment behaved as functional or pseudogenic, an earlier analysis of nearly 600 of the donors relied on high-throughput TCR beta sequencing. Alongside the repertoire data, information on donor age, sex, ethnicity and CMV serostatus was compiled. Genome-wide SNP genotypes for about 65% of the 666 donors were used in a later genetic analysis, which treated that subset as a discovery cohort. Every repertoire in the discovery cohort had been generated on one and the same sequencing platform. Both class I and class II loci were covered by HLA typing, at four-digit resolution. The number of typed donors differed by locus: about 629-630 for A, B, C, DRB1 and DQB1; 500 to 550 for DQA1; approximately 600 for DPA1; and around 470 for DPB1. Several DR-DQ haplotypes were treated as single units for association and clustering because of strong linkage in the cohort. Across some 400 genotyped donors of the cohort, an average of about 240,000 unique TCR beta nucleotide sequences per donor were sequenced, and around 20% of those sequences were non-productive.

Libraries were prepared through the immunoSEQ multiplex PCR assay. For the multiplex PCR, a mixture combining 60 forward primers for TCR Vbeta segments and 13 reverse primers for TCR Jbeta segments was used. A multiplex PCR assay on genomic DNA amplified the CDR3 region of rearranged TCR beta genes. On the Illumina HiSeq System, the amplified TCR beta libraries were sequenced as 87-base-pair reads. The paper's data handling went like this. A later analysis counted about 80 million unique TCR beta chains across the 650 to 700 repertoires, and some 12 million of these chains were shared by at least two donors. To remove PCR and sequencing errors, raw reads were error-corrected and collapsed into unique sequences using a nearest-neighbor algorithm that merged closely related sequences. V, D and J gene segments were assigned by aligning CDR3 sequences to IMGT reference sequences. For a sequence to be retained, a match of at least six nucleotides to both a V gene segment and a J gene segment was required. A rearrangement counted as productive if the CDR3 had no stop codons and remained in frame with V and J, and every other rearrangement counted as non-productive. CDR3 was defined according to IMGT convention as the region running from the second conserved V-encoded cysteine to the conserved J-encoded phenylalanine. In an earlier analysis of more than 550 of the donors, sequences lacking an unambiguous match to a single V gene segment were excluded. In an earlier analysis of roughly 600 of the donors, a V segment was called functional when productive rearrangements were above 56.7%, and segregating when the standard deviation between donors exceeded 5%. A statistical classification framework was developed to diagnose cytomegalovirus status using the catalog of TCR beta chain sequences. A later analysis assigned V and J genes by comparing TCR nucleotide sequences with IMGT/GENE-DB human TR gene sequences. The TCRdist pipeline was used in a later analysis to assign CDR3 sequences and most-parsimonious VDJ recombination scenarios. In a later analysis, each TCR beta chain was defined by its CDR3 amino acid sequence together with its V-gene family, and reads without a unique V-gene family were excluded. In a later analysis, 450 to 600 highly shared, low-generation-probability nucleotide sequences were removed to address suspected cross-contamination and a sequencing artifact. For each public chain, a later analysis derived a clonal expansion index from normalized ranks of inferred template counts within each repertoire. In a later analysis, generation probabilities were computed using a VDJ recombination model fitted to out-of-frame rearrangements, and the results were checked against IGoR. A later analysis scored TCR-TCR, TCR-HLA and TCR-CMV co-occurrence with hypergeometric tests, applying a repertoire-size bias correction to TCR pairs. In a later analysis, false discovery rates were estimated by permuting HLA or CMV assignments 20 times. In a later analysis, co-occurring TCRs were grouped using DBSCAN, with TCRdist sequence similarity added in when clustering inside HLA-allele-positive subsets. Repertoires with fewer than 30,000 or more than 120,000 public chains, plus five repertoires with anomalous nucleotide sharing, were excluded from co-occurrence clustering. This is the immuneACCESS table as TCRdb keeps it, with only in-frame sequences that have V and J called. A part of the clones is gone; compared with another copy, unresolved V genes explain less than half, and the rest is unexplained. V and J calls plus clone size are reproduced from that table; the DNA served to infer D and trimming. Here the sample has about 130,000 clones; 80% occur a single time. Of the sample, about 2% falls within the top ten clones.

The V and J ends are trimmed by 2 bases and 2 bases, leaving 14 bases between them. The CDR3 holds 16 amino acids from the cysteine to the phenylalanine. Only the CDR3 portion is preserved as DNA: 48 bases, with reading frame beginning at the first base. Based on the germline V gene (reference sequence), the CDR1 and CDR2 sequences are SGHNT and YYREEE. The cohort comprised some 730 healthy bone marrow donors. All cohort members were sampled while nominally healthy, although unrecorded immune exposures were likely present. The donor tested CMV seronegative, placing the donor among the 350 or so seronegative members of the cohort. A peripheral blood sample was collected from each donor, and TCR beta sequencing was performed on peripheral blood mononuclear cells. The Qiagen DNeasy Blood Extraction Kit was used to extract genomic DNA from the blood cell samples. Concerning this clone: Its antigen is currently not known. No much larger clone exists at a distance of one base, and base qualities are not known.

Broader findings and caveats from the paper: Assigning TCR associations to individual alleles was difficult when HLA alleles, especially DR and DQ, strongly co-occurred. According to a later analysis, parvovirus B19, influenza, CMV and Epstein-Barr virus appeared linked to several top co-occurrence clusters. Broadly in line with IMGT annotations, most TCR beta V segments showed up in productive rearrangements about 87% or about 30% of the time in an earlier analysis of under 700 of the donors. In vitro tests confirmed that a few of the cytomegalovirus-associated TCR beta chains recognize cytomegalovirus antigens. Correlated functional status among segregating V segments might be attributable to linkage disequilibrium, but an unknown experimental factor could not be ruled out. A later analysis found that TCR association rates varied across HLA loci, with DRB1 alleles showing the most associated TCRs and HLA-C alleles the fewest. According to a later genetic analysis, donors in an Asian-associated ancestry cluster had fewer N-insertions in productive TCRs than the approximately 630-donor mean. Immune exposure information for the cohort was limited to CMV serostatus. Because HLA typing was unavailable for some donors at each locus, only the typed subset was used in association tests. Some IMGT-functional V segments, including TRBV6-2 and TRBV6-3, could not be told apart with the 87-base-pair reads, so those segments were excluded. Over 15 rarely observed V segments, including chromosome 9 orphons, were excluded from the earlier analysis of some 590 of the donors because counts were too low. In a later analysis, HLA-associated TCR beta chains showed more clonal expansion and lower generation probabilities than non-associated chains that were equally common. A group of highly shared sequence variants was considered likely to be a technical artifact of the sequencing pipeline. The study listed 150 to 200 TCR beta chains as associated with cytomegalovirus. A further reported finding was that TCR beta sequences accurately predicted the HLA-A and HLA-B alleles for most subjects in the first cohort. Cytomegalovirus status was reported to be diagnosed by the classifier with high specificity and sensitivity in both the original and validation cohorts. Most TCR sequences were seen in very few donors, while some public TCRs were found in many individuals. According to the authors, the approach could potentially be generalized to other disease states and immunological phenotypes. V-gene and J-gene trimming of TCR beta chains was associated with a missense DCLRE1C variant in a later genetic analysis, and the association was replicated in an independent cohort. Presence/absence analyses assumed roughly uniform sequencing depth across donors, an assumption that may not hold. At a false discovery rate of 0.05, a later analysis linked roughly 17,000 TCR beta sequences to specific HLA alleles. According to a later analysis, most CMV-associated TCR beta chains appeared to be HLA-restricted, and the HLA associations seemed to be driven largely by CMV exposure. The cohort was sequenced for TCR beta chains only, and without alpha or paired-chain data the features that could be detected were limited.

This sequence was found in a man in his thirties or forties in good health and CMV-seronegative. The sequence links TRBV5-4 to TRBJ1-3; the D gene is possibly TRBD1, with 5 bases matching. The source material was PBMCs. The CDR3 corresponds to CASSFQGVRTGNTIYF. At the DNA level, the sequence is TGTGCCAGCAGCTTTCAGGGCGTCCGGACTGGAAACACCATATATTTT.